This passage covers 26 T cell receptor beta chains from one sample sequenced in a study of T cell repertoires in cytomegalovirus infection. Via MiXCR, TCRdb re-called the reads, giving one row per CDR3 protein. This table has 200,000 to 300,000 distinct CDR3 sequences, roughly 15% appearing once. The sequencing input was PBMCs. The receptors stem from a human donor in good health (CMV status not recorded). Some clones in this sample may be carry-over from other donors' samples.

The chain links TRBV12-3 or TRBV12-4 to TRBJ2-2, with D uncertain. Trimming cost V 6 bases and J 5 bases, with 10 bases left between them. CDR3 size: 13 residues. CDR3 residues: CASSYRNTGELFF. The CDR3 DNA sequence: TGTGCCAGCAGCTACCGGAATACCGGGGAGCTGTTTTTT.

Only a few counts were recorded for this clonotype. The chain couples TRBV29-1 to TRBJ2-7; 7 bases are shared with TRBD1. Germline V gene lookup returns CDR1 SQVTM and CDR2 ANQGSEA. The V and J ends lost 7 bases and 2 bases, in that order; junction bases with no gene match: 5. The CDR3 length is 12 residues. CDR3 bases: TGCAGCGCCCGGACAGGAGCCTACGAGCAGTACTTC. It translates to CSARTGAYEQYF.

The CDR3 sequence is CASSLFTGGYEQYF. DNA for the CDR3: TGCGCCAGCTCTCTCTTCACTGGGGGCTACGAGCAGTACTTC. The gene calls are TRBV5-1 and TRBJ2-7, with D perhaps TRBD1 or TRBD2 (5 bases each). V dropped 7 bases and J dropped 3 bases, with 17 bases sitting between them. CDR1 is SGHRS, CDR2 YFSETQ, per germline. The CDR3 consists of 14 residues.

This clonotype turned up a few times. The chain links TRBV4-3 to TRBJ2-1, with 9 bases that match TRBD1. CDR1 is LGHNA, CDR2 YSLEER, per germline. The CDR3 is made up of 16 amino acids. The ends lost 2 bases at V and 9 bases at J; junction bases unmatched: 11. CDR3 protein: CASSQSRWTGVGEQFF. DNA for the CDR3: TGCGCCAGCAGCCAAAGTCGGTGGACAGGGGTTGGTGAGCAGTTCTTC.

This clonotype appeared a few times. The rearrangement uses TRBV24-1 and TRBJ1-5; the D gene is possibly TRBD1 (5 bases). The CDR3 spans 13 residues. V gave up 5 bases and J gave up 3 bases, with 7 bases separating them. The V gene's germline CDR1 is KGHDR and CDR2 SFDVKD. The CDR3 region is CATSAQANQPQHF. The DNA of the CDR3 is TGTGCCACCAGTGCACAGGCCAATCAGCCCCAGCATTTT.

This clonotype occurred many times. The chain has TRBV7-7 and TRBJ2-7, with a tentative D call TRBD1 (6 bases). This CDR3 comprises 13 residues. The germline V gene encodes CDR1 SSHAT and CDR2 FNYEAQ (reference sequence). The ends were cut back, 5 bases at V and 9 bases at J, with 17 bases in the middle. CDR3 DNA sequence: TGTGCCAGCAGCGTGGGGGCGGACAGCGGGCAGTACTTC. This translates into CASSVGADSGQYF.

The gene calls are TRBV19 and TRBJ2-3; D possibly corresponds to TRBD2 (5 bases). V lost 7 bases and J 6 bases, leaving 17 bases between the germline ends. Germline CDR1 reads LNHDA; CDR2 reads SQIVND (reference sequence). This CDR3 region has 14 residues. In DNA, the CDR3 is TGTGCCAGTAAAGGGAGAAGGCCCCAGGATACGCAGTATTTT. It translates to CASKGRRPQDTQYF.

This clonotype showed up many times. The V and J genes are TRBV19 and TRBJ2-3; D unclear. The CDR3 totals 14 residues. From germline, CDR1 is LNHDA and CDR2 SQIVND (reference sequence). Trimming pared 6 bases from V and 1 base from J, leaving 11 bases between. CDR3 residues: CASRPPWGTDTQYF. The CDR3 DNA follows: TGTGCCAGTAGACCCCCTTGGGGCACAGATACGCAGTATTTT.

A single count supports this clonotype. The chain joins TRBV11-1 to TRBJ2-1, with a weak D call TRBD2 (5 bases). The CDR3 is 14 amino acids. CDR1 and CDR2 from the germline V gene are SGHAT and FQDESV (reference sequence). V lost 4 bases, J lost 12 bases, and 19 bases lay in between. Here the CDR3 reads CASSYGRAPGRQFF. CDR3 in DNA: TGTGCCAGCAGCTACGGGCGGGCCCCGGGGAGGCAGTTCTTC.

The rearrangement links TRBV12-3 or TRBV12-4 to TRBJ2-3; 8 bases agree with TRBD2. The CDR3 has 14 amino acids. The trim removed 5 bases at V and 3 bases at J, leaving 4 bases unmatched. The CDR3 reads CASSPSSGTDTQYF. DNA of the CDR3: TGTGCCAGCAGTCCGTCTAGCGGGACAGATACGCAGTATTTT.

This chain uses TRBV6-5 with TRBJ2-2, with TRBD2 matching 8 bases. V was pared by 8 bases and J by 1 base, with 12 bases of the junction left unmatched. Germline-derived CDR1 and CDR2 are MNHEY and SVGAGI. The CDR3 extends over 17 amino acids. The CDR3 region has the DNA TGTGCCAGCGGGAAGATGTACGGGGGGGTGAACACCGGGGAGCTGTTTTTT. This sequence encodes CASGKMYGGVNTGELFF.

V and J are TRBV25-1 and TRBJ1-1, with TRBD1 as a possible D gene (5 bases). Trimming removed 7 bases at V and 2 bases at J, with 14 bases between. This CDR3 has 14 residues. Germline loops: CDR1 MGHDK, CDR2 SYGVNS. This chain's CDR3 is CASTPVGLNTEAFF. As DNA, the CDR3 is TGTGCCAGCACCCCCGTGGGACTAAACACTGAAGCTTTCTTT.

This clonotype appeared many times. The chain couples TRBV7-9 to TRBJ1-2; D is uncertain. This CDR3 contains 18 residues. Trimming stripped 5 bases from V and 0 bases from J, with 22 bases between. The germline V gene has CDR1 SEHNR and CDR2 FQNEAQ (reference sequence). CDR3 coding DNA: TGTGCCAGCAGCCCCCGGGCGGACTCTAGGTCGGCTAACTATGGCTACACCTTC. Translation: CASSPRADSRSANYGYTF.

This sequence joins TRBV29-1 and TRBJ2-7; 7 nucleotides align to TRBD2. Germline V gene data show CDR1 as SQVTM and CDR2 as ANQGSEA. The V and J ends lost 4 bases and 2 bases, in that order; junction bases with no gene match: 8. The CDR3 covers 14 residues. The CDR3 coding sequence is TGCAGCGTTGCTAAGCGGGATTCCCCCTACGAGCAGTACTTC. Translated: CSVAKRDSPYEQYF.

The J gene is TRBJ2-1, the V gene TRBV20-1; D gene uncertain. CDR3 size: 11 residues. Germline V lookup: CDR1 DFQATT, CDR2 SNEGSKA (reference sequence). Trimming took 4 bases from V and 5 from J, leaving 6 bases between them. For the CDR3, the DNA is TGCAGTGCTAACTTCCACAATGAGCAGTTCTTC. It specifies CSANFHNEQFF.

V usage is TRBV28 and J usage is TRBJ1-1; possibly TRBD1 for D (5 bases). Trimming removed 7 bases at V and 3 bases at J, with 12 bases between. The CDR3 has 13 amino acids. Germline V CDR1 and CDR2: MDHEN, SYDVKM. CDR3 protein: CASTPRGYTEAFF. The CDR3 region has the DNA TGTGCCAGCACTCCCCGGGGGTACACTGAAGCTTTCTTT.

The chain links TRBV10-2 to TRBJ1-5; possibly TRBD1 for D (5 bases). V was shortened by 3 bases and J by 2 bases, with 11 bases between the two germline ends. This CDR3 is 15 amino acids long. Germline V gene data show CDR1 as WSHSY and CDR2 as SAAADI. CDR3 sequence (DNA): TGCGCCAGCAGTGAAACAGGTTGGCGCAATCAGCCCCAGCATTTT. Translation gives CASSETGWRNQPQHF.

This chain uses TRBV6-2 or TRBV6-3 with TRBJ2-5; a possible D gene is TRBD2 (6 bases). The V end was cut by 7 bases, the J end by 1 base, with 13 bases between. This CDR3 has 14 amino acids. Looked up from germline, CDR1 is MNHEY and CDR2 is SVGEGT. The CDR3 reads CASNPGSSQETQYF. DNA for the CDR3: TGTGCCAGCAACCCCGGGAGTAGCCAAGAGACCCAGTACTTC.

This clonotype has only a few counts. V usage is TRBV28 and J usage is TRBJ2-7; D is unresolved. The CDR3 totals 11 residues. The V gene lost 8 bases and the J gene lost 6 bases, with 11 bases spanning the gap. The germline V gene has CDR1 MDHEN and CDR2 SYDVKM. In DNA, the CDR3 is TGTGCCAGCGGCGTCGGGTTCGAGCAGTACTTC. Translated: CASGVGFEQYF.

This clonotype turned up a few times. V and J are TRBV7-6 and TRBJ2-5, with 7 bases aligning to TRBD2. This CDR3 has 15 amino acids. The ends lost 3 bases at V and 4 bases at J; junction bases unmatched: 8. Germline V gives CDR1 SGHVS, CDR2 FNYEAQ. Here the CDR3 reads CASSLSWVAGETQYF. As DNA, the CDR3 is TGTGCCAGCAGCTTGTCCTGGGTAGCGGGAGAGACCCAGTACTTC.

This clonotype was seen ten or more times. CDR3 nucleotides: TGCAGTGCTAGAGACGGGACTAGCGCACAAGAGACCCAGTACTTC. Translating it yields CSARDGTSAQETQYF. This chain joins TRBV20-1 and TRBJ2-5; TRBD2 matches at 10 bases. This CDR3 region has 15 residues. The J segment lost 2 bases and the V segment lost 0 bases, leaving 3 bases of the junction unmatched. Germline loops: CDR1 DFQATT, CDR2 SNEGSKA (reference sequence).

The V call is TRBV11-2, the J call TRBJ2-3, with D uncertain. The CDR3 sequence is 15 residues long. Looked up from germline, CDR1 is SGHAT and CDR2 is FQNNGV. Trimming removed 2 bases from V and 1 base from J, with 10 bases in between. CDR3 bases: TGTGCCAGCAGCTTAAGGCAGGCCCGCACAGATACGCAGTATTTT. This gives the protein CASSLRQARTDTQYF.

This clonotype was counted at least ten times. The chain couples TRBV11-2 to TRBJ2-7; no reliable D call. The CDR3 is 15 amino acids. Germline V gene sequence: CDR1 SGHAT, CDR2 FQNNGV. The V end lost 0 bases, the J end lost 0 bases, and 9 bases lay between the germline ends. The CDR3 sequence is CASSLERHSSYEQYF. Written as DNA, the CDR3 is TGTGCCAGCAGCTTAGAGCGGCACAGCTCCTACGAGCAGTACTTC.

This clonotype was seen many times. The chain links TRBV7-2 to TRBJ1-2; D possibly corresponds to TRBD1 (5 bases). The V end lost 5 bases, the J end lost 0 bases, and 13 bases lay between the germline ends. CDR1 is SGHTA and CDR2 is FQGNSA in the germline V gene. This CDR3 is built from 15 residues. The CDR3 here is CASSPVGLANYGYTF. The CDR3 coding sequence is TGTGCCAGCAGCCCAGTGGGGCTAGCTAACTATGGCTACACCTTC.

The chain is built from TRBV28 and TRBJ2-1, with D possibly matching TRBD2 (6 bases). The CDR3 has 18 residues. CDR1 is MDHEN, CDR2 SYDVKM, per germline. V lost 5 bases and J lost 3, with 23 bases in between. This CDR3 is CASSRPEVTGEGYNEQFF. DNA of the CDR3: TGTGCCAGCAGTCGCCCCGAGGTGACGGGAGAGGGCTACAATGAGCAGTTCTTC.

This clonotype has at least ten counts. The chain couples TRBV11-2 to TRBJ2-5; D perhaps matches TRBD1 (5 bases). The length of the CDR3 is 15 residues. The V gene lost 3 bases and the J gene lost 6 bases, with 17 bases spanning the gap. Germline CDR1 reads SGHAT; CDR2 reads FQNNGV. The CDR3 here is CASSFSRDRWQTQYF. The CDR3, as DNA: TGTGCCAGCAGCTTTTCCAGGGATCGGTGGCAGACCCAGTACTTC.